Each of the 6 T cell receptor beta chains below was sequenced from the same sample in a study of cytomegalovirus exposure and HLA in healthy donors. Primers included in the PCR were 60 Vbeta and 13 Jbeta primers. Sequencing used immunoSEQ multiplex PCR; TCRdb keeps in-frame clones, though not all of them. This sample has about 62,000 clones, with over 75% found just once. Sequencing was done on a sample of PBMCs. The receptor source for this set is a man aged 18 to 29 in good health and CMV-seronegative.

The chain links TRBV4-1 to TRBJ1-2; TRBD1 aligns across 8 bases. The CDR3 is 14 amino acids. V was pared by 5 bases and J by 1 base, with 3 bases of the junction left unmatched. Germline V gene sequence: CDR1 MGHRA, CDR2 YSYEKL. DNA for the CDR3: TGCGCCAGCAGCACGGACAGGGTTAACTATGGCTACACCTTC. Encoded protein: CASSTDRVNYGYTF.

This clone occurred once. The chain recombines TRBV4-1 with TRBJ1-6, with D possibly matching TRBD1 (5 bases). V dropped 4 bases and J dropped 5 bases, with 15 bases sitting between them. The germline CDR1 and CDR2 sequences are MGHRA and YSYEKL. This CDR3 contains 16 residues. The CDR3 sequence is CASSRRGTGDNSPLHF. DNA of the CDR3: TGCGCCAGCAGCCGCAGAGGGACGGGAGATAATTCACCCCTCCACTTT.

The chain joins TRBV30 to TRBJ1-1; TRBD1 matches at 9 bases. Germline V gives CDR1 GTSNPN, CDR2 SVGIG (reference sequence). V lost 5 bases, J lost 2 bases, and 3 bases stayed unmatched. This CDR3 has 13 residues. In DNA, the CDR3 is TGTGCCTGGGGGACAGGGAGCAACACTGAAGCTTTCTTT. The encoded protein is CAWGTGSNTEAFF.

The CDR3 DNA follows: TGTGCCAGCAGTTTAGCGGGGGGACAAGAGACCCAGTACTTC. It translates to CASSLAGGQETQYF. The chain is built from TRBV7-3 and TRBJ2-5, with TRBD2 matching over 10 bases. Germline CDR1 SGHTA, CDR2 FQGTGA. The ends lost 6 bases at V and 2 bases at J; junction bases unmatched: 3. The CDR3 sequence is 14 residues long. Complete variable domain (other parts from reference TRBV7-3 and TRBJ2-5): GAGVSQTPSNKVTEKGKYVELRCDPISGHTALYWYRQSLGQGPEFLIYFQGTGAADDSGLPNDRFFAVRPEGSVSTLKIQRTERGDSAVYLCASSLAGGQETQYFGPGTRLLVL.

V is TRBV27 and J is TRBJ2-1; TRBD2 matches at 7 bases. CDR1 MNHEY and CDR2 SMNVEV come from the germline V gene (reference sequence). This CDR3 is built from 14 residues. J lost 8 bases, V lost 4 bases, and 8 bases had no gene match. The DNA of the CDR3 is TGTGCCAGCAGTTACCAACTAGCGAGCCATGAGCAGTTCTTC. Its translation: CASSYQLASHEQFF.

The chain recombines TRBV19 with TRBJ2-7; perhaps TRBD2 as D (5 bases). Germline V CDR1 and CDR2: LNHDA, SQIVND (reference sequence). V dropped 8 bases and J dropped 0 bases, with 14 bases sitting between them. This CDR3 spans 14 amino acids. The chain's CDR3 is CASSQDLSSYEQYF. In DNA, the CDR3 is TGTGCCAGTTCCCAGGACTTAAGCTCCTACGAGCAGTACTTC.